The 12 T cell receptor beta chains below all came from one sample that was sequenced in a study of shared clonotypes between healthy human individuals. TCRdb keeps only in-frame clones here, not all; method: immunoSEQ multiplex PCR. Of roughly 1,800,000 clones in the sample, just under 95% were seen once. In the naive CD8 group, cells lacked CD45RO and were positively selected for CCR7, so terminally differentiated effector memory CD45RA+ cells were left out. Source material: naive CD8+ T cells sorted from blood. These receptors were collected from a man aged 18 to 30 in good health.

In this sample, this clone turned up once. The V gene is TRBV20-1, the J gene TRBJ2-1; perhaps TRBD1 as D (5 bases). V lost 2 bases to trimming and J lost 8 bases, with 7 bases between them. Germline assignment: CDR1 DFQATT and CDR2 SNEGSKA (reference sequence). The CDR3 spans 11 residues. This CDR3 reads CSARRGYEQFF. CDR3 nucleotide sequence: TGCAGTGCTAGAAGGGGTTATGAGCAGTTCTTC.

This clone was observed a single time. CDR3 in DNA: TGTGCCAGCAGCTCAACCCCGGGGTGGGGACTGACGGTTTCAGATACGCAGTATTTT. Encoded protein: CASSSTPGWGLTVSDTQYF. V and J are TRBV13 and TRBJ2-3, with D tentatively TRBD2 (6 bases). The CDR3 spans 19 residues. Trimming cost V 4 bases and J 4 bases, with 27 bases left between them. From germline, CDR1 is PRHDT and CDR2 FYEKMQ (reference sequence).

This chain connects TRBV2 to TRBJ1-1; no clear D. Germline CDR1 SNHLY, CDR2 FYNNEI. CDR3 size: 16 residues. V shed 4 bases and J shed 0 bases, with 15 bases lying between them. This chain's CDR3 is CASSVSIASMNTEAFF. In DNA form, the CDR3 reads TGTGCCAGCAGTGTTAGCATCGCTTCGATGAACACTGAAGCTTTCTTT.

The V call is TRBV11-2, the J call TRBJ2-7; D is possibly TRBD2 (5 bases). Germline-derived CDR1 and CDR2 are SGHAT and FQNNGV. The CDR3 sequence is 14 residues long. V lost 1 base and J 2 bases, leaving 9 bases between the germline ends. The CDR3 is CASSLAGSTYEQYF. Here the CDR3 DNA reads TGTGCCAGCAGCTTAGCGGGATCCACCTACGAGCAGTACTTC.

This chain links TRBV2 with TRBJ2-3; 14 bases are shared with TRBD2. Germline V gene sequence: CDR1 SNHLY, CDR2 FYNNEI. CDR3 length: 17 amino acids. The V segment lost 1 base and the J segment 2 bases; nucleotides outside the gene matches: 2. In DNA, the CDR3 is TGTGCCAGCAGTGAAGAGGGACTAGCGGGGGACACAGATACGCAGTATTTT. This encodes CASSEEGLAGDTDTQYF. The full variable domain, its missing parts supplied by reference TRBV2 and TRBJ2-3, is EPEVTQTPSHQVTQMGQEVILRCVPISNHLYFYWYRQILGQKVEFLVSFYNNEISEKSEIFDDQFSVERPDGSNFTLKIRSTKLEDSAMYFCASSEEGLAGDTDTQYFGPGTRLTVL.

The chain carries TRBV30 and TRBJ2-1; D gene unclear. The CDR3 totals 13 residues. V was pared by 0 bases and J by 5 bases, with 8 bases between. Germline V gene data show CDR1 as GTSNPN and CDR2 as SVGIG (reference sequence). This chain's CDR3 is CAWSVSWDNEQFF. The DNA for the CDR3 is TGTGCCTGGAGTGTCTCGTGGGACAATGAGCAGTTCTTC. The full variable domain, its missing parts supplied by reference TRBV30 and TRBJ2-1, is SQTIHQWPATLVQPVGSPLSLECTVEGTSNPNLYWYRQAAGRGLQLLFYSVGIGQISSEVPQNLSASRPQDRQFILSSKKLLLSDSGFYLCAWSVSWDNEQFFGPGTRLTVL.

As to this clone: The junction shows a germline mismatch at one end, possibly a read error. The identical CDR3 is also encoded by other nucleotide sequences in the sample. CDR3: CASSLDWTSGYEQYF. The CDR3 nucleotides are TGTGCCAGCAGCCTAGACTGGACTAGCGGCTACGAGCAGTACTTC. The chain recombines TRBV11-2 with TRBJ2-7; 10 bases line up with TRBD2. The CDR3 extends over 15 amino acids. In germline, CDR1 is SGHAT, CDR2 FQNNGV.

This chain links TRBV5-1 with TRBJ2-4; 8 positions agree with TRBD1. The CDR3 runs 17 residues. Germline V gives CDR1 SGHRS, CDR2 YFSETQ. Losses at the gene ends were 6 bases for V and 3 bases for J; bases not matched to a gene: 14. The CDR3 region is CASIKSDRVKVKNIQYF. The DNA of the CDR3 is TGCGCCAGCATTAAATCGGACAGGGTAAAAGTCAAAAACATTCAGTACTTC.

The chain employs TRBV5-1 and TRBJ2-5; the D is unclear. Germline V gene lookup returns CDR1 SGHRS and CDR2 YFSETQ. Trimming removed 3 bases from V and 2 bases from J, with 8 bases in between. The CDR3 runs to 13 residues. Written as DNA, the CDR3 is TGCGCCAGCAGCTCCGGACGGCAAGAGACCCAGTACTTC. This sequence encodes CASSSGRQETQYF.

The rearrangement uses TRBV6-1 and TRBJ2-3; unclear D gene. This CDR3 has 15 amino acids. The V and J ends lost 2 bases and 4 bases respectively, with 13 bases between them. Germline V gives CDR1 MNHNS, CDR2 SASEGT. The CDR3 DNA follows: TGTGCCAGCAGTGAAACCTCAGCCGATCCAGATACGCAGTATTTT. Protein product: CASSETSADPDTQYF.

Details on this clone: At one of its ends the junction is not consistent with the germline gene, which may arise from a read error. V and J are TRBV5-5 and TRBJ1-2; maybe TRBD1 (5 bases). The length of the CDR3 is 15 residues. Germline values: CDR1 SGHKS, CDR2 YYEKEE (reference sequence). DNA for the CDR3: TGTGCCAGCAGCTTGGAGGCTGCCTGGGACTACGGCTACACCTTC. Protein sequence: CASSLEAAWDYGYTF.

The chain is built from TRBV13 and TRBJ2-1; D is uncertain. V was shortened by 0 bases and J by 8 bases, with 8 bases between the two germline ends. Germline CDR1 reads PRHDT; CDR2 reads FYEKMQ (reference sequence). The CDR3 sequence is 13 residues long. The CDR3 coding sequence is TGTGCCAGCAGCTTAGGACGGACGGATGAGCAGTTCTTC. Translating gives CASSLGRTDEQFF.